This passage covers 27 T cell receptor beta chains from one sample sequenced in a study of blood T cells in healthy people across ages. Next came a second PCR, run for roughly 6 to 11 cycles, which used a sample-barcoded 5' primer along with a J-beta primer mix. TCRdb analysed the 5' RACE reads with MiXCR anew, one entry per CDR3 protein. The data show 600,000 or so distinct CDR3 sequences, less than 35% seen once. The sample comprised blood. All receptors derive from an elderly woman in good health.

Concerning this clonotype itself: With a much larger clone just one base away, this may be a read error. The chain is built from TRBV5-6 and TRBJ2-1; TRBD1 matches 10 bases. J was trimmed by 4 bases and V by 7 bases; bases with no gene match: 11. The germline CDR1 and CDR2 sequences are SGHDT and YYEEEE. This CDR3 has 16 amino acids. CDR3 loop: CASPSPGQGVYNEQFF. The CDR3 nucleotides read TGTGCCAGCCCCTCCCCCGGACAGGGGGTTTACAATGAGCAGTTCTTC.

In its sample, this clonotype was seen a few times. V is TRBV7-2 and J is TRBJ2-6, with 8 bases that match TRBD2. After removal of 8 bases from V and 3 bases from J, the junction contained 12 bases not matched to a gene. The CDR3 sequence is 17 residues long. Germline assignment: CDR1 SGHTA and CDR2 FQGNSA. The CDR3 coding sequence is TGTGCCAGCTCACCTATCCCGGGGACTAGTGGGGCCAACGTCCTGACTTTC. Amino acid sequence: CASSPIPGTSGANVLTF.

This clonotype appeared many times. The V gene is TRBV3-1, the J gene TRBJ2-3; D might be TRBD2 (5 bases). Looked up from germline, CDR1 is LGHDT and CDR2 is YNNKEL (reference sequence). There are 16 residues in the CDR3. V lost 4 bases to trimming and J lost 6 bases, with 20 bases between them. The CDR3 DNA is TGTGCCAGCAGCCGACGGGGAGCGGCGGCCGTTGATACGCAGTATTTT. Translating gives CASSRRGAAAVDTQYF.

This clonotype was counted at least ten times. The V gene is TRBV6-5, the J gene TRBJ1-6; possibly TRBD1 for D (5 bases). CDR3 size: 17 residues. CDR1 MNHEY and CDR2 SVGAGI come from the germline V gene. Between the trimmed V and J ends, which lost 6 bases and 7 bases, there was a span of 22 bases. CDR3 sequence: CASRPPGLSPVNSPLHF. The CDR3 coding sequence is TGTGCCAGCAGACCCCCGGGACTCTCCCCGGTGAATTCACCCCTCCACTTT.

This clonotype has a handful of counts. This rearrangement joins TRBV20-1 to TRBJ2-1; maybe TRBD1 (8 bases). This CDR3 contains 12 residues. Germline lookup yields CDR1 DFQATT and CDR2 SNEGSKA (reference sequence). V gave up 6 bases and J gave up 10 bases, with 16 bases separating them. Here the CDR3 reads CSAETGGDEQFF. The CDR3, as DNA: TGCAGTGCCGAAACAGGGGGGGACGAGCAGTTCTTC.

Turning to this clonotype: A single base separates this from a much larger clone, so it may be a read error. The chain couples TRBV20-1 to TRBJ2-7; no firm D call. Trimming shortened V by 0 bases and J by 7 bases, and 16 bases separated the two germline ends. The CDR3 has 14 residues. Germline V lookup: CDR1 DFQATT, CDR2 SNEGSKA (reference sequence). DNA for the CDR3: TGCAGTGCTAGAGATAGGAGAACCATCAATGAGCAGTACTTC. This encodes CSARDRRTINEQYF.

This chain connects TRBV27 to TRBJ2-1; TRBD2 aligns across 7 bases. This CDR3 has 15 residues. V lost 3 bases and J lost 5; bases outside the gene matches: 7. Looked up from germline, CDR1 is MNHEY and CDR2 is SMNVEV (reference sequence). The CDR3 sequence: CASSFLAGEDNEQFF. The CDR3 DNA reads as TGTGCCAGCAGTTTTTTGGCGGGGGAAGACAATGAGCAGTTCTTC.

This clonotype was seen ten or more times. A read error is possible here, since a much larger clone lies one base away. This chain links TRBV2 with TRBJ1-2, with D possibly being TRBD1 (6 bases). Germline assignment: CDR1 SNHLY and CDR2 FYNNEI. This CDR3 is built from 13 residues. Trimming shortened V by 6 bases and J by 3 bases, and 11 bases separated the two germline ends. The CDR3 spells CASSPGADYGYTF. Here the CDR3 DNA reads TGTGCCAGCAGCCCGGGGGCTGACTATGGCTACACCTTC.

This clonotype was found many times. The CDR3 is CASSLRTRRGNTQYF. In DNA, the CDR3 is TGTGCCAGCAGTCTCCGGACTAGGAGGGGGAATACGCAGTATTTT. The V call is TRBV6-5, the J call TRBJ2-3; a weak D match, TRBD2 (7 bases). This CDR3 contains 15 residues. The V and J ends lost 5 bases and 7 bases respectively, with 19 bases between them. Germline assignment: CDR1 MNHEY and CDR2 SVGAGI.

This clonotype was counted at least ten times. The rearrangement links TRBV6-1 to TRBJ2-3; TRBD2 aligns across 7 bases. The CDR3 contains 17 residues. Germline V gives CDR1 MNHNS, CDR2 SASEGT. Trimming removed 8 bases from V and 1 base from J; junction bases left unmatched: 15. DNA of the CDR3: TGTGCCAGCGAGAAGCGGGGACTAAACCCCCGCACAGATACGCAGTATTTT. Translation: CASEKRGLNPRTDTQYF.

The chain is built from TRBV20-1 and TRBJ1-2; no clear D gene. V lost 4 bases to trimming and J lost 2 bases, with 8 bases between them. Germline V gives CDR1 DFQATT, CDR2 SNEGSKA (reference sequence). The CDR3 totals 12 residues. Here the CDR3 DNA reads TGCAGTGCTACAGCGAACAACTATGGCTACACCTTC. This translates into CSATANNYGYTF.

The chain carries TRBV5-1 and TRBJ2-4; D uncertain. This CDR3 has 16 residues. From germline, CDR1 is SGHRS and CDR2 YFSETQ. V lost 0 bases and J 0 bases, leaving 10 bases between the germline ends. The CDR3 nucleotides are TGCGCCAGCAGCTTGGGTTTACCTATAGCCAAAAACATTCAGTACTTC. Amino acid sequence: CASSLGLPIAKNIQYF.

This clonotype was recorded many times. The chain is built from TRBV5-1 and TRBJ2-6; 7 bases fit TRBD1. The CDR3 contains 20 residues. Trimming took 0 bases from V and 1 from J; bases not matched to a gene: 13. Germline CDR1 reads SGHRS; CDR2 reads YFSETQ. The CDR3 DNA sequence: TGCGCCAGCAGCTTGGGACCGGTTACAGGGGCCGGGTCTGGGGCCAACGTCCTGACTTTC. Protein sequence: CASSLGPVTGAGSGANVLTF.

The V call is TRBV5-1, the J call TRBJ1-1; a weak D match, TRBD1 (5 bases). V lost 4 bases and J 0 bases, leaving 13 bases between the germline ends. Looked up from germline, CDR1 is SGHRS and CDR2 is YFSETQ. This CDR3 has 15 amino acids. CDR3 in DNA: TGCGCCAGCAGCCGGGCAGGGAACTTGAACACTGAAGCTTTCTTT. Translating it yields CASSRAGNLNTEAFF.

This clonotype was seen many times. The rearrangement joins TRBV6-2 or TRBV6-3 to TRBJ2-7; D may be TRBD2 (6 bases). Looked up from germline, CDR1 is MNHEY and CDR2 is SVGEGT. The CDR3 contains 15 residues. Trimming cost V 2 bases and J 3 bases, with 14 bases left between them. This chain's CDR3 is CASSYNWGVSYEQYF. In DNA, the CDR3 is TGTGCCAGCAGTTACAATTGGGGGGTAAGCTACGAGCAGTACTTC.

As regards this clonotype: This may come from a read error, since a much larger clone is one base off. The rearrangement uses TRBV29-1 and TRBJ1-2; D is unclear. In germline, CDR1 is SQVTM, CDR2 ANQGSEA. The CDR3 has 12 residues. CDR3 sequence: CSVSGSRNGHTF. The CDR3 coding sequence is TGCAGCGTGTCGGGGTCTAGGAATGGCCACACCTTC.

This clonotype was picked up a small number of times. The V gene is TRBV3-1, the J gene TRBJ1-2, with D possibly being TRBD1 (6 bases). V lost 0 bases and J 4 bases, leaving 12 bases between the germline ends. The CDR3 runs to 15 residues. Germline V gives CDR1 LGHDT, CDR2 YNNKEL (reference sequence). CDR3 sequence reads: CASSQDAGRGYGYTF. The CDR3 DNA reads as TGTGCCAGCAGCCAAGATGCGGGCAGGGGCTATGGCTACACCTTC.

This clonotype has only a few counts. The rearrangement uses TRBV7-2 and TRBJ1-1; no reliable D call. V lost 3 bases and J lost 2, with 7 bases in between. The CDR3 extends over 13 amino acids. Germline V gene data show CDR1 as SGHTA and CDR2 as FQGNSA. The CDR3 sequence: CASSFQRNTEAFF. The CDR3 DNA sequence: TGTGCCAGCAGCTTCCAGAGAAACACTGAAGCTTTCTTT.

V is TRBV6-1 and J is TRBJ2-5; 9 bases are a match to TRBD2. The J segment lost 11 bases and the V segment lost 3 bases, leaving 13 bases of the junction unmatched. Per the germline V gene, CDR1 is MNHNS and CDR2 is SASEGT. The CDR3 is made up of 15 amino acids. The CDR3 DNA reads TGTGCCAGCAGTGACTCAGGCGGGGGGGCCAATGAGCAGTACTTC. It specifies CASSDSGGGANEQYF.

This clonotype was seen at least ten times. The gene calls are TRBV5-1 and TRBJ2-7; 8 bases map to TRBD1. After removal of 1 base from V and 4 bases from J, the junction contained 10 bases not matched to a gene. The CDR3 is 16 residues long. CDR1 is SGHRS, CDR2 YFSETQ, per germline. CDR3 nucleotide sequence: TGCGCCAGCAGCTTGATCGCGAGACAGGGGAGTTACGAGCAGTACTTC. Translating gives CASSLIARQGSYEQYF.

This clonotype came up many times. The chain has TRBV12-3 or TRBV12-4 and TRBJ1-2; D remains ambiguous. V lost 1 base to trimming and J lost 5 bases, with 14 bases between them. The CDR3 covers 15 residues. The CDR3 region has the DNA TGTGCCAGCAGTTTAGGCTTTTCAGAACCATATGGCTACACCTTC. It specifies CASSLGFSEPYGYTF.

This clonotype was detected only a few times. The chain combines TRBV2 with TRBJ1-1; 8 bases align to TRBD1. CDR1 and CDR2 (germline): SNHLY, FYNNEI. The CDR3 loop spans 15 amino acids. V shed 4 bases and J 5 bases; nucleotides not matched to a gene: 9. CDR3 in DNA: TGTGCCAGCAGTGTCCGGACAGGGTCGGGTACTGAAGCTTTCTTT. This translates into CASSVRTGSGTEAFF. The variable domain in full, with the rest retrieved from reference TRBV2 and TRBJ1-1, is EPEVTQTPSHQVTQMGQEVILRCVPISNHLYFYWYRQILGQKVEFLVSFYNNEISEKSEIFDDQFSVERPDGSNFTLKIRSTKLEDSAMYFCASSVRTGSGTEAFFGQGTRLTVV.

This clonotype was seen at least ten times. J is TRBJ2-7 and V is TRBV28; tentatively, D is TRBD1 or TRBD2 (5 bases each). The CDR3 runs 13 residues. V dropped 5 bases and J dropped 3 bases, with 11 bases sitting between them. CDR1 MDHEN and CDR2 SYDVKM come from the germline V gene. CDR3: CASSRGGVYEQYF. The CDR3 coding sequence is TGTGCCAGCAGTCGTGGGGGAGTCTACGAGCAGTACTTC.

The table lists this clonotype with many counts. The J gene is TRBJ1-2, the V gene TRBV6-5, with a possible D match to TRBD1 (6 bases). This CDR3 comprises 13 residues. Per germline, CDR1 MNHEY and CDR2 SVGAGI. Trimming shortened V by 7 bases and J by 2 bases, and 11 bases separated the two germline ends. CDR3 DNA sequence: TGTGCCAGCATGGGGGGCGCAAACTATGGCTACACCTTC. It yields the protein CASMGGANYGYTF.

Points on this clonotype: A much larger clone lies one base from this, so it may be a read error. V usage is TRBV7-2 and J usage is TRBJ2-5; D possibly corresponds to TRBD1 (5 bases). This CDR3 has 15 residues. The V gene lost 5 bases and the J gene lost 11 bases, with 24 bases spanning the gap. The germline V gene encodes CDR1 SGHTA and CDR2 FQGNSA. CDR3 protein: CASSILSGASNEQYF. CDR3 bases: TGTGCCAGCAGCATCTTAAGTGGGGCCTCGAATGAGCAGTACTTC.

This clonotype was picked up a small number of times. V and J are TRBV15 and TRBJ2-1; D uncertain. The end of the DNA is better explained by TRBJ2-7, so the J call may be wrong. The CDR3 loop spans 15 amino acids. CDR1 and CDR2 (germline): LNHNV, YYDKDF (reference sequence). The CDR3 coding sequence is TGTGCCACCAGCAGACCCCGGAGCTCCTACAATGAGCAGTACTTC. Its translation is CATSRPRSSYNEQYF.

This clonotype was picked up a small number of times. Possible read error: a much larger clone is one base away. The rearrangement uses TRBV6-6 and TRBJ2-1, with 8 positions matching TRBD1. In germline, CDR1 is MNHNY, CDR2 SVGAGI (reference sequence). The junction had 11 bases not matched to a gene; V was cut back by 0 bases and J by 10 bases. The CDR3 has 16 residues. CDR3 sequence (DNA): TGTGCCAGCAGTTACTCCACAGGGGGATTTACCTACGAGCAGTTCTTC. Translation: CASSYSTGGFTYEQFF.